The clone carrying this T cell receptor beta chain was seen a handful of times. Its specificity is not known. The sample originates from a study of shared clonotypes between healthy human individuals. Findings and limits, study-wide: Rarefaction demonstrated incomplete sorted-subset sequencing despite large depth.

The repertoire was sequenced with immunoSEQ multiplex PCR; TCRdb's copy has only in-frame clones and lacks some. The profile shows over a million clones, under 80% of them singletons. The V and J ends lost 5 bases and 9 bases respectively, with 20 bases between them. Germline-derived CDR1 and CDR2 are MNHEY and SMNVEV (reference sequence). The CDR3 is 16 residues long. The sequenced material came from memory CD4+ T cells sorted from blood. Subset defined: CD45RA-negative fraction. J is TRBJ1-6 and V is TRBV27; no reliable D call. The source is a man younger than 35 in good health. The CDR3 loop reads CASSLRQTMEGSPLHF. For the CDR3, the DNA is TGTGCCAGCAGTCTAAGACAAACAATGGAGGGTTCACCCCTCCACTTT.